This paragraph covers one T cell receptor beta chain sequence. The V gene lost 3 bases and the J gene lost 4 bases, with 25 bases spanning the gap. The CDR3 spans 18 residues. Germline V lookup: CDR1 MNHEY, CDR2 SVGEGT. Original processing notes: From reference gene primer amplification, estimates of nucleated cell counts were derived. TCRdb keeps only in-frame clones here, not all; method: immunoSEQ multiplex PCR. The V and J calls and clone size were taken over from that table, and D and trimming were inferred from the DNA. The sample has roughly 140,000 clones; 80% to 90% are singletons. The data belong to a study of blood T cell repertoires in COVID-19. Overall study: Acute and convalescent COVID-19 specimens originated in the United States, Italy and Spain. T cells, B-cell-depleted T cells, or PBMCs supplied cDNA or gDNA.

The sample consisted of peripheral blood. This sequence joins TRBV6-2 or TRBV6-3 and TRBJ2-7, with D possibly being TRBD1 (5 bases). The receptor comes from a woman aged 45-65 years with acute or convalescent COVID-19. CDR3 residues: CASSYDNKRQLSPYEQYF. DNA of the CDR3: TGTGCCAGCAGTTATGATAACAAACGACAGTTATCCCCATACGAGCAGTACTTC.